This T cell receptor beta chain appears in the sequencing data of a study of blood T cells in healthy people across ages. Looking at the study overall: About one barcoded TCR beta cDNA was captured per two T cells.

Deletions cut 5 bases from V and 9 bases from J, with 11 bases between. Per germline, CDR1 SGHVS and CDR2 FNYEAQ. This CDR3 has 12 amino acids. There are a few counts of this clonotype. A second PCR, run for about 6 to 11 cycles, used a sample-barcoded 5' primer plus a J-beta primer mix. Tags on each cDNA molecule came from a template-switch adaptor with 12 random nucleotides. One entry per CDR3 protein results from TCRdb running MiXCR on the 5' RACE reads. Here the sample spans roughly 1,800,000 distinct CDR3 sequences, around 48% being singletons. This TCR was recovered from a woman between 35 and 50 years old in good health. The rearrangement uses TRBV7-6 and TRBJ2-4; possible D gene TRBD2, 6 bases. Sequenced: blood. Written as DNA, the CDR3 is TGTGCCAGCAGCGGGGGGACCGGCATTCAGTACTTC. Translating gives CASSGGTGIQYF.